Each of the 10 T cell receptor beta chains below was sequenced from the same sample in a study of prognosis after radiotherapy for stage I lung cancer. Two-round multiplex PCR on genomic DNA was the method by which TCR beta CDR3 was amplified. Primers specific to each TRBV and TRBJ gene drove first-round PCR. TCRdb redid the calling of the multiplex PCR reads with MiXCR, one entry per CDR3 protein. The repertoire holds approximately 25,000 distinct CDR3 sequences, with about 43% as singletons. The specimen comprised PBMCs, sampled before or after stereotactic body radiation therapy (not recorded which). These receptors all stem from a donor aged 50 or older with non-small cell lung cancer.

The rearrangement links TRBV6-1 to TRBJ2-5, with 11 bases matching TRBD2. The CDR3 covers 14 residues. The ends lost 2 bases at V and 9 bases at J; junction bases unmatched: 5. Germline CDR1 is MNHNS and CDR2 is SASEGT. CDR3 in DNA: TGTGCCAGCAGTGAATCGACTAGCGGGACGCCCCAGTACTTC. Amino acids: CASSESTSGTPQYF.

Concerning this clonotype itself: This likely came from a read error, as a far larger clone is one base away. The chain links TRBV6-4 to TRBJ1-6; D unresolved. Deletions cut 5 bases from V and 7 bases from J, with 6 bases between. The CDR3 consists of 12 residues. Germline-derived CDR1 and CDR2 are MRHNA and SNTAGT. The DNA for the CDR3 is TGTGCCAGCAGTTCGGTGAATTCACCCCTCCACTTT. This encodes CASSSVNSPLHF.

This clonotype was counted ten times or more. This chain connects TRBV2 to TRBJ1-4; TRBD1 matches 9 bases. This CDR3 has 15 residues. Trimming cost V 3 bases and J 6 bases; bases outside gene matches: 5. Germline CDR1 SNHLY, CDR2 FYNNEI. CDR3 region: CASSDTGQGDEKLFF. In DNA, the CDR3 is TGTGCCAGCAGTGATACGGGACAGGGAGATGAAAAACTGTTTTTT. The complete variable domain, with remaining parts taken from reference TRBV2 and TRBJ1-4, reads EPEVTQTPSHQVTQMGQEVILRCVPISNHLYFYWYRQILGQKVEFLVSFYNNEISEKSEIFDDQFSVERPDGSNFTLKIRSTKLEDSAMYFCASSDTGQGDEKLFFGSGTQLSVL.

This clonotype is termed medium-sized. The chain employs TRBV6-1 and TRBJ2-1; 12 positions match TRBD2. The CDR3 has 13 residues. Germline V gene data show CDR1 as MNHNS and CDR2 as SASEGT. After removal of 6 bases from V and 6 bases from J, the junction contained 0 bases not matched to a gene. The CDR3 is CASRLAGGNEQFF. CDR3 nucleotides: TGTGCCAGCAGACTAGCGGGAGGCAATGAGCAGTTCTTC.

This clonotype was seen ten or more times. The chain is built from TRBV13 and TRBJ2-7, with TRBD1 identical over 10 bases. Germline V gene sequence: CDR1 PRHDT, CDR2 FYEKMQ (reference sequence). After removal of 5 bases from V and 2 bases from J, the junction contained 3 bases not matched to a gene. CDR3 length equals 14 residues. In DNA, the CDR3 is TGTGCCAGCAGCCGTGGACAGGGGGCCTACGAGCAGTACTTC. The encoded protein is CASSRGQGAYEQYF.

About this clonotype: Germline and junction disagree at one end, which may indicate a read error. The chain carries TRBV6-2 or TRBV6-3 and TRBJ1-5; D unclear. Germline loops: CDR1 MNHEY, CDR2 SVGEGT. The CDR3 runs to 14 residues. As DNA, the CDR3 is TGTGTCAGCACCCTGGGGAGGGATCAAGGGCCCCAGCATTTT. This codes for CVSTLGRDQGPQHF.

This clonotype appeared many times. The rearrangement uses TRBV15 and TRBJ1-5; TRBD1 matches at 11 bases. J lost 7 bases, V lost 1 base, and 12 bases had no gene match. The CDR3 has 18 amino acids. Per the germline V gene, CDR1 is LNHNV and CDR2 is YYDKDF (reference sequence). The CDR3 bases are TGTGCCACCAGCAGAGTAGGTGGGACAGGGGGTATAGGACAGCCCCAGCATTTT. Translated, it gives CATSRVGGTGGIGQPQHF.

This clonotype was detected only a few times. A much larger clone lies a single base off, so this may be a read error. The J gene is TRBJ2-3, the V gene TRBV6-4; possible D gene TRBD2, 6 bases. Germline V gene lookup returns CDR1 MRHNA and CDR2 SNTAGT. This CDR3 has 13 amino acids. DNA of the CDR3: TGTGCCGGCAGTTACTGGGGGGCAGATACGCAGTATTTT. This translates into CAGSYWGADTQYF.

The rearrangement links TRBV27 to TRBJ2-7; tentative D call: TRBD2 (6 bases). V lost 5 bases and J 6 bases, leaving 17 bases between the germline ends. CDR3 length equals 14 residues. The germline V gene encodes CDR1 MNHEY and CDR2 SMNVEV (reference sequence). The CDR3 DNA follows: TGTGCCAGCAGTCTCGGTTTTCGGAGGGTCGAGCAGTACTTC. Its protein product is CASSLGFRRVEQYF.

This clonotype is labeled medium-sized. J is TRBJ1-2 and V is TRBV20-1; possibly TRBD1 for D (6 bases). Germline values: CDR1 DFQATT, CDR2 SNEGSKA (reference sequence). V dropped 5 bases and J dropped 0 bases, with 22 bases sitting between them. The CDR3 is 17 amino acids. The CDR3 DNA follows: TGCAGTGCTCCTCCCTCCCTCGGACAGCTAGCTAACTATGGCTACACCTTC. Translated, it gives CSAPPSLGQLANYGYTF.